This entry describes one T cell receptor beta chain. This sample stems from a study of blood T cell repertoires in COVID-19. Clones were read by immunoSEQ multiplex PCR, and TCRdb kept only the in-frame ones, dropping some. The profile shows about 180,000 clones, approximately 88% of them singletons. The CDR3 is 15 residues long. The germline V and J ends were trimmed by 6 bases and 10 bases, with 19 bases remaining between them. Germline CDR1 and CDR2: LNHDA and SQIVND (reference sequence). The specimen sequenced was peripheral blood. The TCR originated in a woman between 25 and 40 years old with acute or convalescent COVID-19. The chain combines TRBV19 with TRBJ1-6; a weak D match, TRBD1 (6 bases). This chain's CDR3 is CASSGWGGGDSPLHF. The CDR3 DNA reads TGTGCCAGTAGCGGGTGGGGAGGGGGTGACTCACCCCTCCACTTT.